The clone carrying this T cell receptor (beta chain) has only one observation. This sample stems from a study of blood T cell repertoires in COVID-19. Study-level background: The samples span acute and convalescent COVID-19 from the United States, Italy and Spain.

Authors' methods: Reference gene primers were amplified, and this amplification served to estimate nucleated cell counts. TCRdb keeps only in-frame clones here, not all; method: immunoSEQ multiplex PCR. V and J calls plus clone size are reproduced from that table; the DNA served to infer D and trimming. This sample yields 200,000 to 300,000 clones, of which around nine tenths are seen a single time; about 2.7% belongs to the top ten. Trimming stripped 1 base from V and 2 bases from J, with 11 bases between. The CDR3 is 15 amino acids. CDR1 and CDR2 (germline): MGHRA, YSYEKL. In terms of age and location, participants ranged from roughly 18 to 90 years and lived in about 25 US areas. Cohort 3 recovery required two negative PCRs, clearance, or symptom resolution.

The clonotype was recovered from a woman aged 18 to 35 who had recovered from COVID-19. The sequenced sample consisted of PBMCs or T cells enriched from blood (not recorded which). This chain uses TRBV4-1 with TRBJ2-5; D is unclear. The CDR3 sequence is CASSQGSFFQETQYF. In nucleotides, the CDR3 is TGCGCCAGCAGCCAAGGCAGTTTCTTTCAAGAGACCCAGTACTTC.